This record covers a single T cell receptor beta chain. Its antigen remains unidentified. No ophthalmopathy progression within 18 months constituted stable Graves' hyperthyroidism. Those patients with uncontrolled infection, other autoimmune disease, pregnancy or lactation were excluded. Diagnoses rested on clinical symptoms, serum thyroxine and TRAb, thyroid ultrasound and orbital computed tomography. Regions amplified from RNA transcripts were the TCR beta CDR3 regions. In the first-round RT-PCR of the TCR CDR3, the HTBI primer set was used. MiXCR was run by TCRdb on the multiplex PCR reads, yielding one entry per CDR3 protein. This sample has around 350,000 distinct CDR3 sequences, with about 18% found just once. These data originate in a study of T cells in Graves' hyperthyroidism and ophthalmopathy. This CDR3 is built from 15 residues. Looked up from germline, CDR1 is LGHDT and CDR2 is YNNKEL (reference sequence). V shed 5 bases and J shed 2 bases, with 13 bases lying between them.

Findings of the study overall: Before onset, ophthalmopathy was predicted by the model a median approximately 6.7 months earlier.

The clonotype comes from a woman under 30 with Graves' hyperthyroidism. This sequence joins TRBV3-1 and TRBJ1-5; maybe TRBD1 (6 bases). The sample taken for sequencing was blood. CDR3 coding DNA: TGTGCCAGCAGCGAGGGGGATTCGGGCAATCAGCCCCAGCATTTT. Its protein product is CASSEGDSGNQPQHF.